This passage covers 32 T cell receptor beta chains from one sample sequenced in a study of CD8 T cells in ankylosing spondylitis. TCRdb reanalysed the 5' RACE reads using MiXCR and keeps one entry per CDR3 protein. The sample consists of some 42,000 distinct CDR3 sequences, less than 3.5% of them appearing once. Sequenced input: blood, either unsorted or a sorted T cell fraction (not recorded which). The receptors shown here come from a male donor with ankylosing spondylitis or in good health (not recorded which).

This clonotype was found many times. The V and J genes are TRBV9 and TRBJ2-5, with D possibly being TRBD2 (6 bases). The V and J ends lost 6 bases and 9 bases respectively, with 18 bases between them. CDR3 length: 13 amino acids. Germline CDR1 and CDR2: SGDLS and YYNGEE. The CDR3 reads CASNPLAEGAQYF. For the CDR3, the DNA is TGTGCCAGCAACCCCTTAGCGGAAGGGGCCCAGTACTTC. The complete variable domain, with remaining parts taken from reference TRBV9 and TRBJ2-5, reads DSGVTQTPKHLITATGQRVTLRCSPRSGDLSVYWYQQSLDQGLQFLIQYYNGEERAKGNILERFSAQQFPDLHSELNLSSLELGDSALYFCASNPLAEGAQYFGPGTRLLVL.

This clonotype was counted many times. The genes are TRBV9 and TRBJ2-5, with unresolved D. CDR1 is SGDLS and CDR2 is YYNGEE in the germline V gene. V was pared by 1 base and J by 9 bases, with 13 bases between. This CDR3 comprises 13 residues. CDR3 sequence (DNA): TGTGCCAGCAGCGTAACCCTGGTCGGCCCCCAGTACTTC. Translation: CASSVTLVGPQYF. The full variable domain, in which reference TRBV9 and TRBJ2-5 provide the parts outside the CDR3, is DSGVTQTPKHLITATGQRVTLRCSPRSGDLSVYWYQQSLDQGLQFLIQYYNGEERAKGNILERFSAQQFPDLHSELNLSSLELGDSALYFCASSVTLVGPQYFGPGTRLLVL.

This clonotype was picked up many times. The chain combines TRBV9 with TRBJ1-2; possible D gene TRBD1, 5 bases. Germline V lookup: CDR1 SGDLS, CDR2 YYNGEE. Trimming removed 0 bases from V and 8 bases from J, with 11 bases in between. The CDR3 runs to 13 residues. Here the CDR3 reads CASSVGSGFGYTF. DNA for the CDR3: TGTGCCAGCAGCGTAGGTTCAGGGTTCGGCTACACCTTC.

At least ten counts were recorded for this clonotype. The gene calls are TRBV9 and TRBJ1-3; D gene ambiguous. From germline, CDR1 is SGDLS and CDR2 YYNGEE. V was clipped by 6 bases and J by 0 bases, with 1 base between them. This CDR3 is built from 11 residues. The CDR3 region is CASNSGNTIYF. Written as DNA, the CDR3 is TGTGCCAGCAACTCTGGAAACACCATATATTTT.

This clonotype was counted at least ten times. V usage is TRBV9 and J usage is TRBJ2-1, with D uncertain. CDR1 and CDR2 from the germline V gene are SGDLS and YYNGEE. This CDR3 contains 14 residues. Trimming shortened V by 2 bases and J by 0 bases, and 6 bases separated the two germline ends. In nucleotides, the CDR3 is TGTGCCAGCAGCGTGCTTAGCTCCTACAATGAGCAGTTCTTC. Encoded protein: CASSVLSSYNEQFF.

There are many counts of this clonotype. This chain uses TRBV9 with TRBJ2-2, with D possibly TRBD2 on 5 matching bases. This CDR3 comprises 13 residues. V shed 0 bases and J shed 7 bases, with 7 bases lying between them. Germline V CDR1 and CDR2: SGDLS, YYNGEE. The CDR3 is CASSVGAGGELFF. The CDR3 nucleotides are TGTGCCAGCAGCGTAGGCGCGGGCGGGGAGCTGTTTTTT.

This clonotype has a count of ten or more. V and J are TRBV9 and TRBJ2-2; a weak D match, TRBD1 (5 bases). The CDR3 is 15 residues long. With 1 base removed from V and 1 base from J, the gap between germline ends came to 8 bases. Germline loops: CDR1 SGDLS, CDR2 YYNGEE. DNA of the CDR3: TGTGCCAGCAGCGTAAGGGGTCTGAACACCGGGGAGCTGTTTTTT. Amino acids: CASSVRGLNTGELFF.

Many counts were recorded for this clonotype. J is TRBJ2-2 and V is TRBV9; D might be TRBD1 or TRBD2, each matching 6 bases. CDR1 and CDR2 (germline): SGDLS, YYNGEE. This CDR3 has 18 residues. Trimming stripped 0 bases from V and 1 base from J, with 16 bases between. The CDR3 reads CASSVASGAGMNTGELFF. CDR3 DNA sequence: TGTGCCAGCAGCGTAGCCTCGGGGGCGGGGATGAACACCGGGGAGCTGTTTTTT.

This clonotype was found many times. The chain is built from TRBV9 and TRBJ2-5; D could derive from TRBD1 or TRBD2 (5 bases each). Germline-derived CDR1 and CDR2 are SGDLS and YYNGEE. Between the trimmed V and J ends, which lost 0 bases and 7 bases, there was a span of 13 bases. The CDR3 runs 14 residues. The CDR3 DNA reads TGTGCCAGCAGCGTAGCGAGGGTCGGGGCGACCCAGTACTTC. Protein: CASSVARVGATQYF.

This clonotype was seen repeatedly, ten times or more. The J gene is TRBJ2-3, the V gene TRBV9; D is tentatively TRBD1 or TRBD2 (5 bases each). V was clipped by 4 bases and J by 6 bases, with 18 bases between them. CDR3 length: 15 residues. Germline-derived CDR1 and CDR2 are SGDLS and YYNGEE. The chain's CDR3 is CASSLFGAEGDTQYF. CDR3 in DNA: TGTGCCAGCAGCCTTTTCGGGGCAGAAGGGGATACGCAGTATTTT.

This clonotype was counted ten times or more. The chain recombines TRBV9 with TRBJ2-2; D not resolved. The CDR3 has 13 amino acids. Trimming removed 6 bases from V and 6 bases from J, with 12 bases in between. CDR1 and CDR2 (germline): SGDLS, YYNGEE. The CDR3 nucleotides read TGTGCCAGCACCCCTCAATGGGCCGGGGAGCTGTTTTTT. It yields the protein CASTPQWAGELFF.

V usage is TRBV12-2 and J usage is TRBJ2-1; the D call in the table, TRBD1, was not verified against the DNA. TRBV12-2 is a pseudogene segment. The CDR3 has 15 residues. The CDR3 DNA follows: TGTGCAAGTCGCGCGGGGGACAGGCCACTCAATGAGCAGTTCTTC. Translation gives CASRAGDRPLNEQFF.

This clonotype occurred many times. The chain recombines TRBV9 with TRBJ2-7, with 9 bases matching TRBD2. V shed 3 bases, J shed 4 bases, and the junction held 8 bases outside the gene matches. CDR3 length: 15 amino acids. The germline gives CDR1 SGDLS, CDR2 YYNGEE. The CDR3 bases are TGTGCCAGCAGCGAACGACTAGCGGAGTTGTACGAGCAGTACTTC. This codes for CASSERLAELYEQYF.

In its sample, this clonotype was seen a few times. CDR3 loop: CASSVGQGLSGNTIYF. The CDR3 nucleotides read TGTGCCAGCAGCGTAGGCCAGGGGCTCTCTGGAAACACCATATATTTT. The chain couples TRBV9 to TRBJ1-3; weak D call: TRBD1 (6 bases). CDR3 length: 16 amino acids. Germline loops: CDR1 SGDLS, CDR2 YYNGEE. The germline V and J ends were trimmed by 0 bases and 0 bases, with 10 bases remaining between them.

This clonotype was counted many times. The gene calls are TRBV9 and TRBJ2-7, with 9 positions matching TRBD1. This CDR3 comprises 14 residues. The J segment lost 4 bases and the V segment lost 2 bases, leaving 4 bases of the junction unmatched. Germline CDR1 SGDLS, CDR2 YYNGEE. The DNA of the CDR3 is TGTGCCAGCAGCGTGGGGACAGGGATTTACGAGCAGTACTTC. Translating gives CASSVGTGIYEQYF.

This clonotype was counted a few times. This sequence joins TRBV9 and TRBJ2-3; D assignment may be TRBD1 or TRBD2 (5 bases each). Germline V gene data show CDR1 as SGDLS and CDR2 as YYNGEE. V was clipped by 6 bases and J by 0 bases, with 17 bases between them. This CDR3 contains 16 residues. The CDR3 DNA follows: TGTGCCAGCAACGGCCGGGGCAGTTCTAGCACAGATACGCAGTATTTT. This translates into CASNGRGSSSTDTQYF.

This clonotype was seen many times. The J gene is TRBJ2-7, the V gene TRBV6-8; 9 nucleotides align to TRBD2. V dropped 5 bases and J dropped 5; count of bases not matched to a gene: 7. The CDR3 totals 14 residues. Looked up from germline, CDR1 is MNHGY and CDR2 is SAAAGT. The CDR3 protein is CASSRVAGEHEQYF. The CDR3 DNA sequence: TGTGCCAGCAGTCGGGTAGCGGGGGAACACGAGCAGTACTTC.

The chain links TRBV9 to TRBJ2-2, with D perhaps TRBD2 (5 bases). This CDR3 spans 18 amino acids. CDR1 is SGDLS and CDR2 is YYNGEE in the germline V gene. With 0 bases removed from V and 3 bases from J, the gap between germline ends came to 18 bases. This chain's CDR3 is CASSVDEGWFGDTGELFF. DNA of the CDR3: TGTGCCAGCAGCGTAGACGAGGGTTGGTTTGGCGACACCGGGGAGCTGTTTTTT.

This clonotype came up many times. This rearrangement joins TRBV9 to TRBJ2-3, with TRBD2 matching over 12 bases. This CDR3 comprises 16 residues. After removal of 3 bases from V and 2 bases from J, the junction contained 4 bases not matched to a gene. Per germline, CDR1 SGDLS and CDR2 YYNGEE. The CDR3 bases are TGTGCCAGCAGCGGAGGACTAGCGGGAATCACAGATACGCAGTATTTT. Its translation is CASSGGLAGITDTQYF.

This clonotype was counted ten times or more. The chain is built from TRBV9 and TRBJ1-3, with D unclear. Germline values: CDR1 SGDLS, CDR2 YYNGEE. The CDR3 has 14 residues. The V gene lost 1 base and the J gene lost 0 bases, with 5 bases spanning the gap. The chain's CDR3 is CASSVQVSGNTIYF. The CDR3 nucleotides read TGTGCCAGCAGCGTACAAGTCTCTGGAAACACCATATATTTT.

This clonotype was counted at least ten times. This rearrangement joins TRBV25-1 to TRBJ2-3, with 8 nucleotides matching TRBD2. The CDR3 has 14 amino acids. The trim removed 5 bases at V and 2 bases at J, leaving 3 bases unmatched. The germline CDR1 and CDR2 sequences are MGHDK and SYGVNS. The CDR3 DNA is TGTGCCAGCAGTTTAGCGGGGTTCACAGATACGCAGTATTTT. Translating it yields CASSLAGFTDTQYF. Supplemented by reference TRBV25-1 and TRBJ2-3, the full variable domain reads EADIYQTPRYLVIGTGKKITLECSQTMGHDKMYWYQQDPGMELHLIHYSYGVNSTEKGDLSSESTVSRIRTEHFPLTLESARPSHTSQYLCASSLAGFTDTQYFGPGTRLTVL.

This clonotype was seen ten or more times. The chain recombines TRBV9 with TRBJ2-3, with 13 bases matching TRBD2. Germline CDR1 and CDR2: SGDLS and YYNGEE. V was pared by 1 base and J by 1 base, with 3 bases of the junction left unmatched. The CDR3 consists of 17 residues. CDR3 residues: CASSVIGLAGGTDTQYF. The CDR3 DNA sequence: TGTGCCAGCAGCGTAATCGGACTAGCGGGAGGCACAGATACGCAGTATTTT.

A few counts support this clonotype. The chain couples TRBV9 to TRBJ1-4; D not certain. Trimming took 3 bases from V and 5 from J, leaving 17 bases between them. This CDR3 spans 16 amino acids. Germline-derived CDR1 and CDR2 are SGDLS and YYNGEE. The CDR3 sequence: CASSAGPGLGNEKLFF. In DNA form, the CDR3 reads TGTGCCAGCAGCGCTGGACCGGGCCTCGGCAATGAAAAACTGTTTTTT.

This clonotype appeared many times. The chain combines TRBV9 with TRBJ2-1; 7 bases match TRBD2. Germline-derived CDR1 and CDR2 are SGDLS and YYNGEE. The junction had 6 bases not matched to a gene; V was cut back by 5 bases and J by 4 bases. This CDR3 is built from 14 residues. The CDR3 sequence is CASSGSGGYNEQFF. CDR3 nucleotides: TGTGCCAGCAGTGGCTCGGGGGGATACAATGAGCAGTTCTTC.

This clonotype was seen at least ten times. The V gene is TRBV9, the J gene TRBJ2-5, with D possibly TRBD2 on 7 matching bases. The CDR3 is made up of 17 amino acids. Trimming cost V 1 base and J 3 bases, with 19 bases left between them. The V gene's germline CDR1 is SGDLS and CDR2 YYNGEE. The CDR3 reads CASSVTTSRRGEETQYF. CDR3 DNA sequence: TGTGCCAGCAGCGTAACGACTAGCCGGAGGGGGGAAGAGACCCAGTACTTC.

This clonotype was seen ten or more times. This chain connects TRBV9 to TRBJ2-3; a weak D match, TRBD2 (6 bases). The CDR3 loop spans 16 amino acids. V lost 2 bases to trimming and J lost 0 bases, with 13 bases between them. CDR1 and CDR2 from the germline V gene are SGDLS and YYNGEE. The CDR3 loop is CASSVGGPKSTDTQYF. The CDR3 coding sequence is TGTGCCAGCAGCGTCGGAGGGCCGAAAAGCACAGATACGCAGTATTTT.

This clonotype is medium-sized (0.01 to 0.1%) by share. The J gene is TRBJ1-5, the V gene TRBV9; 12 nucleotides align to TRBD1. Per germline, CDR1 SGDLS and CDR2 YYNGEE. Trimming cost V 3 bases and J 5 bases; bases outside gene matches: 3. This CDR3 contains 15 residues. CDR3 in DNA: TGTGCCAGCAGCGCGGGACAGGGGGCATATCAGCCCCAGCATTTT. It translates to CASSAGQGAYQPQHF.

This clonotype was recorded many times. The chain is built from TRBV9 and TRBJ2-2, with 8 bases lining up with TRBD2. With 4 bases clipped from V and 1 base from J, the junction kept 12 bases outside the gene matches. From germline, CDR1 is SGDLS and CDR2 YYNGEE. The CDR3 loop spans 18 amino acids. CDR3 DNA: TGTGCCAGCAGCACCCAACTCGTCGGGGGGGAGAACACCGGGGAGCTGTTTTTT. Translating gives CASSTQLVGGENTGELFF.

This clonotype was seen ten or more times. The V call is TRBV9, the J call TRBJ2-2; TRBD2 aligns across 8 bases. J gave up 6 bases and V 5 bases, and 6 bases lay outside the gene matches. CDR3 size: 14 residues. The V gene's germline CDR1 is SGDLS and CDR2 YYNGEE. DNA for the CDR3: TGTGCCAGCAGGCAAGCGGGAGCCTCCGGGGAGCTGTTTTTT. This sequence encodes CASRQAGASGELFF.

The sample holds many counts of this clonotype. CDR3 sequence reads: CARGIGFPERSSYEQYF. DNA of the CDR3: TGCGCCAGGGGGATCGGCTTCCCCGAAAGGAGCTCCTACGAGCAGTACTTC. V and J are TRBV5-1 and TRBJ2-7; no clear D. The CDR3 spans 17 residues. CDR1 is SGHRS and CDR2 is YFSETQ in the germline V gene. The V gene lost 8 bases and the J gene lost 0 bases, with 24 bases spanning the gap.

This clonotype occurred many times. The V and J genes are TRBV9 and TRBJ2-3; D unclear. V was cut by 0 bases and J by 2 bases, with 13 bases left in between. There are 16 residues in the CDR3. CDR1 and CDR2 (germline): SGDLS, YYNGEE. The DNA for the CDR3 is TGTGCCAGCAGCGTAGCCAGCACGGTCGTCACAGATACGCAGTATTTT. It encodes CASSVASTVVTDTQYF.

In this sample, this clonotype turned up many times. The rearrangement joins TRBV9 to TRBJ2-5; TRBD2 is a possible D gene (5 bases). The CDR3 contains 13 residues. Per germline, CDR1 SGDLS and CDR2 YYNGEE. Trimming took 4 bases from V and 4 from J, leaving 11 bases between them. The CDR3 DNA reads TGTGCCAGCAGCCAAGAGGCGGGAGAGACCCAGTACTTC. This sequence encodes CASSQEAGETQYF.